Listed below are T cell receptor beta chains from one sample, sequenced in a study of T cell clusters in autoimmune cytopenias. TCRdb reanalyzed the multiplex PCR reads, giving one entry per CDR3 protein sequence and no DNA. The sample spans around 7,200 distinct CDR3 sequences; the ten largest clones claim approximately 4%. Another study also made use of these data, one on T cell repertoires in aging, cancer and after chemotherapy.

What was sequenced was peripheral blood. All receptors come from a human donor in good health. The CDR3 runs from the conserved cysteine through the conserved F or W. The listing skips clone size in some rows; elsewhere it reads once, few, many or a size class.

j_gene	v_gene	abundance	CDR3aa
TRBJ2-1	TRBV7-2	-	CASSPGTDNEQFF
TRBJ2-5	TRBV7-9	-	CASSRGETQYF
TRBJ2-1	TRBV12-3/TRBV12-4	medium-sized	CASSLTYNEQFF
TRBJ2-3	TRBV6-5	medium-sized	CASRNSGASTDTQYF
TRBJ2-3	TRBV29-1	large	CSVDQAGVTDTQYF
TRBJ2-2	TRBV6-1	medium-sized	CASSEAGLTGAGELFF
TRBJ2-3	TRBV5-5	-	CASSLSGQGFDTQYF
TRBJ1-1	TRBV29-1	medium-sized	CSVAVEGAGGKAFF
TRBJ1-5	TRBV6-1	-	CASGRDSNQPQHF
TRBJ2-7	TRBV30	-	CAWSWTGAEQYF
TRBJ2-1	TRBV30	-	CAWSYPSSYNEQFF
TRBJ1-1	TRBV24-1	-	CATSRQGAPEAFF
TRBJ1-5	TRBV5-4	-	CASSSQGQPQHF
TRBJ2-7	TRBV15	medium-sized	CATSSTGGGYEQYF
TRBJ2-7	TRBV19	-	CASSIVQGAGEQYF
TRBJ1-4	TRBV30	medium-sized	CAWSPRVGEKLFF
TRBJ1-1	TRBV30	-	CAWSGGQGRSTEAFF
TRBJ1-5	TRBV7-6	-	CASSLVPSTGGQPQHF
TRBJ1-1	TRBV6-5	-	CASSYSRATEAFF
TRBJ1-5	TRBV10-3	-	CAISSTGTDQPQHF